The 2 T cell receptor beta chains below all came from one sample that was sequenced in a study of T cells in Graves' hyperthyroidism and ophthalmopathy. Amplified TCR beta CDR3 regions derived from RNA transcripts. RT-PCR in the first round (using the HTBI primer set) targeted the TCR CDR3. TCRdb fed the multiplex PCR reads into MiXCR, producing one record per CDR3 protein. Of a few hundred thousand distinct CDR3 sequences listed, 15% to 19% are singletons. What was sequenced was blood. The receptors stem from a woman under 30 with Graves' hyperthyroidism that later progressed to Graves' ophthalmopathy.

This clonotype was observed a handful of times. The rearrangement joins TRBV21-1 to TRBJ2-6; the table's TRBD1 call for D was not verified on the DNA. TRBV21-1 represents a pseudogene. The CDR3 runs 22 residues. CDR3 sequence reads: CASSTRRTGGGPQRSGANVLTF. For the CDR3, the DNA is TGTGCCAGCAGCACTCGGAGGACAGGGGGCGGACCCCAGCGCTCTGGGGCCAACGTCCTGACTTTC.

This clonotype was counted ten times or more. The rearrangement links TRBV6-1 to TRBJ2-1, with 7 bases aligning to TRBD2. The CDR3 is made up of 15 amino acids. The germline V gene encodes CDR1 MNHNS and CDR2 SASEGT. V shed 4 bases and J 0 bases; nucleotides not matched to a gene: 3. CDR3 sequence reads: CASSVLAVSYNEQFF. DNA for the CDR3: TGTGCCAGCAGTGTGCTAGCGGTCTCCTACAATGAGCAGTTCTTC.